This T cell receptor (beta chain) was profiled in a study of CD8 T cells in Susac syndrome. In the study overall: Blood was drawn from patients with Susac syndrome. At that point, they were therapy-naive, on corticosteroids, or on intravenous immunoglobulin alone.

The V gene's germline CDR1 is LGHNA and CDR2 YSLEER. V lost 4 bases and J lost 0; bases outside the gene matches: 6. The CDR3 has 16 amino acids. Reverse transcription of about 0.5 to 1 ug RNA was carried out with random hexamers. TCRdb reanalysed the immunoSEQ multiplex PCR reads using MiXCR and keeps one entry per CDR3 protein. This table holds 200,000 or so distinct CDR3 sequences, around 95% found once. The TCR comes from a human donor with Susac syndrome. The V and J genes are TRBV4-3 and TRBJ2-3; 8 nucleotides line up with TRBD2. Sequencing was performed on CD4+ T cells from PBMCs. CDR3 region: CASSLGGASSTDTQYF. The DNA for the CDR3 is TGCGCCAGCAGCCTCGGGGGGGCCTCTAGCACAGATACGCAGTATTTT.